The next 4 T cell receptor beta chains were all read from a single sample in a study of blood T cell repertoires in COVID-19. Libraries were prepared by immunoSEQ multiplex PCR; TCRdb keeps only in-frame clonotypes and omits some of them. The profile shows 150,000 to 200,000 clones, 82% of them singletons. Sample: PBMCs or T cells enriched from blood (not recorded which). The receptors were sampled from an older woman with acute COVID-19.

The V and J genes are TRBV19 and TRBJ2-4; D is ambiguous. This CDR3 is 16 amino acids long. Germline loops: CDR1 LNHDA, CDR2 SQIVND (reference sequence). The germline V and J ends were trimmed by 3 bases and 0 bases, with 12 bases remaining between them. CDR3 bases: TGTGCCAGTAGTATTGGGCCTCTGTTAGCCAAAAACATTCAGTACTTC. Protein sequence: CASSIGPLLAKNIQYF.

The chain is built from TRBV4-2 and TRBJ2-7; D not certain. The length of the CDR3 is 16 residues. V lost 0 bases, J lost 0 bases, and 12 bases lay in between. The germline V gene has CDR1 LGHNA and CDR2 YNFKEQ. DNA for the CDR3: TGTGCCAGCAGCCAAGATCCCAGCGTCGGCTCCTACGAGCAGTACTTC. Its protein product is CASSQDPSVGSYEQYF.

CDR3 in amino acids: CASSQYQGGEAFF. The CDR3 region has the DNA TGTGCCAGCAGCCAATATCAGGGTGGAGAAGCTTTCTTT. This chain links TRBV16 with TRBJ1-1; tentative D call: TRBD1 (5 bases). This CDR3 contains 13 residues. In germline, CDR1 is KGHSY, CDR2 FQNENV. Trimming stripped 1 base from V and 8 bases from J, with 11 bases between.

CDR3 residues: CATSRKGAGGLAKNIQYF. The CDR3 DNA reads as TGTGCCACCAGTCGGAAGGGAGCGGGAGGGCTCGCCAAAAACATTCAGTACTTC. The chain links TRBV15 to TRBJ2-4, with 10 bases identical to TRBD2. This CDR3 comprises 18 residues. In germline, CDR1 is LNHNV, CDR2 YYDKDF (reference sequence). With V trimmed by 6 bases and J by 1 base, 12 bases remained unmatched.